This record covers a single T cell receptor (beta chain). This receptor's antigen is unknown. Per-base quality was not reported, and no clone a single base away is much larger than it. Deletion took 0 bases off V and 8 bases off J, with a span of 10 bases between the germline ends. The germline V gene (reference sequence) supplies CDR1 LGHDT and CDR2 YNNKEL. The cysteine opens and the phenylalanine closes a CDR3 of 13 amino acids. Here the CDR3 DNA is all that survives: 39 bases in frame from base 1. These data originate in a study of blood T cell repertoires in COVID-19 (dated by TCRdb to 2018 to 2021). Some background on the complete study: Samples covering the acute and convalescent phases of COVID-19 were provided by collaborators in the United States, Italy and Spain. The prospective study material was composed of cDNA or gDNA derived from T cells, B-cell-depleted T cells, or PBMCs. Deeply sampled blood TCRbeta repertoires from subjects exposed to, actively infected with, or recovered from COVID-19 were included in the dataset. The repertoires were released in a freely available public database intended as a resource for research on the immune response to SARS-CoV-2. The samples were drawn from the first 160 participants of the ongoing ImmuneRACE study and from 1,254 subjects provided by 6 global collaborators. Nearly every sample came with metadata listing a de-identified subject ID, COVID-19 status, age in years and sex. HLA class I and class II types, where available, came from metadata supplied by the sample provider rather than from assay-based typing. General findings and caveats noted by the study authors: Clinical and demographic metadata were provided uncurated, with the amount varying by source and participant.

The immunoSEQ Assay, a bias-controlled multiplex PCR, was used to amplify TCRbeta CDR3 regions from genomic DNA. As for the original processing: The number of nucleated cells in each sample was estimated by amplification of reference gene primers within the assay. Sequence reads were collapsed and filtered to measure the absolute abundance of every unique TCRbeta CDR3 rearrangement. Productive Simpson clonality was computed per sample as the square root of Simpson's diversity index over productive rearrangements. Here the immuneACCESS table is served through TCRdb, limited to in-frame sequences with V and J called. Missing clones are a known gap in these copies; in checked studies unresolved V genes cover under half, and the rest lacks a known reason. V and J calls plus clone size are reproduced from that table; the DNA served to infer D and trimming. Here the sample has 160,000 or so clones; over 90% occur a single time. Less than 2% of the sample is held by the ten biggest clonotypes.

At one collaborating source in Seattle, patients were enrolled during active infection and were followed longitudinally through the course of disease. Whole blood was collected in K2EDTA tubes by collaborating institutions according to the institutions' own protocols. For TCRbeta analysis, collaborators shipped samples in one of three forms: frozen whole blood, isolated PBMCs, or DNA extracted from either of those sample types. The origin of this receptor is a woman aged 55-70 years with COVID-19, enrolled during active disease. Material for sequencing was peripheral blood. This sequence uses TRBV3-1 (or the pseudogene TRBV3-2) and TRBJ1-2, with TRBD1 perhaps the D gene, on 6 matching bases. CDR3 reads: CASSQEGHRGYTF. The bases read TGTGCCAGCAGCCAAGAGGGACACCGGGGCTACACCTTC.